One and the same sample provided the 30 T cell receptor beta chains below, sequenced in a study of cytomegalovirus exposure and HLA in healthy donors (dated by TCRdb to about 2017). The library was obtained by the immunoSEQ multiplex PCR assay. The multiplex PCR relied on a mix of 60 forward primers for TCR Vbeta segments and 13 reverse primers for TCR Jbeta segments. In its TCRdb copy, this immuneACCESS table keeps in-frame sequences only and misses some clones. Where compared with another copy, unresolved V genes explain less than half of these, and the others have no known cause. This sample is represented by 200,000 to 250,000 clones; roughly 90% of them were singletons. 1% of the sample is held by the ten biggest clonotypes. Sequenced sample: PBMCs. These receptors were taken from a young woman in good health and CMV-seronegative.

The chain recombines TRBV5-6 with TRBJ2-7; TRBD1 might be the D (6 bases). V was trimmed by 2 bases and J by 6 bases, leaving 9 bases between them. This CDR3 contains 12 residues. Germline assignment: CDR1 SGHDT and CDR2 YYEEEE. CDR3 in DNA: TGTGCCAGCAGCTTCCCCAGGGGCGAGCAGTACTTC. Translated, it gives CASSFPRGEQYF.

This sequence joins TRBV5-6 and TRBJ2-3, with D unresolved. CDR1 is SGHDT and CDR2 is YYEEEE in the germline V gene. Trimming left V 4 bases short and J 2 bases short, with 11 bases between. The CDR3 runs to 14 residues. CDR3 sequence reads: CASSPGVSTDTQYF. In DNA form, the CDR3 reads TGTGCCAGCAGCCCTGGAGTTTCCACAGATACGCAGTATTTT.

The chain links TRBV30 to TRBJ1-1; possible D gene TRBD1, 5 bases. Trimming removed 3 bases at V and 5 bases at J, with 19 bases between. Germline V gene sequence: CDR1 GTSNPN, CDR2 SVGIG (reference sequence). The CDR3 totals 15 residues. The CDR3 spells CAWSSLSEGETEAFF. The DNA for the CDR3 is TGTGCCTGGAGCTCTCTCTCTGAAGGGGAAACTGAAGCTTTCTTT.

The J gene is TRBJ2-5, the V gene TRBV18; D remains ambiguous. Matching the DNA end better, TRBJ2-7 makes the J call doubtful. The CDR3 totals 13 residues. Germline CDR1 and CDR2: KGHSH and LQKENI. This chain's CDR3 is CASSPGPSYEQYF. Written as DNA, the CDR3 is TGTGCCAGCTCACCTGGGCCGAGTTACGAGCAGTACTTC.

The chain links TRBV10-2 to TRBJ1-2, with 7 bases identical to TRBD1. J was trimmed by 1 base and V by 6 bases; bases with no gene match: 5. This CDR3 is built from 14 residues. Germline loops: CDR1 WSHSY, CDR2 SAAADI. CDR3 sequence: CASRDRPLNYGYTF. DNA for the CDR3: TGCGCCAGCAGGGACAGGCCCCTTAACTATGGCTACACCTTC.

This clone has a single count. This chain links TRBV5-5 with TRBJ1-5; 12 positions agree with TRBD1. Per germline, CDR1 SGHKS and CDR2 YYEKEE (reference sequence). With 3 bases clipped from V and 4 bases from J, the junction kept 5 bases outside the gene matches. The CDR3 has 16 residues. The CDR3 region has the DNA TGTGCCAGCAGCTGGGGGGACAGGGGGCGTAATCAGCCCCAGCATTTT. This gives the protein CASSWGDRGRNQPQHF. Complete variable domain (other parts from reference TRBV5-5 and TRBJ1-5): DAGVTQSPTHLIKTRGQQVTLRCSPISGHKSVSWYQQVLGQGPQFIFQYYEKEERGRGNFPDRFSARQFPNYSSELNVNALLLGDSALYLCASSWGDRGRNQPQHFGDGTRLSIL.

J is TRBJ2-3 and V is TRBV4-1; 7 nucleotides align to TRBD2. V dropped 0 bases and J dropped 6; count of bases not matched to a gene: 9. Germline CDR1 MGHRA, CDR2 YSYEKL. The CDR3 contains 16 residues. The CDR3 here is CASSQERPNGGDTQYF. The CDR3 bases are TGCGCCAGCAGCCAAGAACGACCCAACGGGGGGGATACGCAGTATTTT.

The chain couples TRBV5-6 to TRBJ1-4; a possible D gene is TRBD1 (6 bases). Trimming cost V 4 bases and J 6 bases, with 16 bases left between them. This CDR3 spans 15 amino acids. Germline CDR1 reads SGHDT; CDR2 reads YYEEEE. CDR3 sequence: CASSSSGGYYEKLFF. The CDR3 bases are TGTGCCAGCAGCAGCTCGGGGGGCTATTATGAAAAACTGTTTTTT.

The V call is TRBV7-9, the J call TRBJ2-1, with no clear D. This CDR3 is 16 amino acids long. CDR1 is SEHNR and CDR2 is FQNEAQ in the germline V gene (reference sequence). Between the trimmed V and J ends, which lost 7 bases and 3 bases, there was a span of 19 bases. The CDR3 nucleotides are TGTGCCAGCATCAACCCGCGGAGCAACCGCTACAATGAGCAGTTCTTC. Translating it yields CASINPRSNRYNEQFF.

The chain is built from TRBV4-1 and TRBJ1-6; D gene uncertain. This CDR3 is 15 amino acids long. The V gene's germline CDR1 is MGHRA and CDR2 YSYEKL. Trimming left V 6 bases short and J 8 bases short, with 17 bases between. CDR3 sequence reads: CASSRQAYLDSPLHF. The CDR3 DNA reads TGCGCCAGCAGTCGCCAGGCCTACCTGGATTCACCCCTCCACTTT.

The V call is TRBV27, the J call TRBJ2-5; D might be TRBD1 (6 bases). The end of the DNA is better explained by TRBJ2-7, so the J call may be wrong. From germline, CDR1 is MNHEY and CDR2 SMNVEV (reference sequence). The CDR3 loop spans 13 amino acids. DNA for the CDR3: TGTGCCAGCAGTCCATCAGGGGCGTACGAGCAGTACTTC. Translated, it gives CASSPSGAYEQYF.

The rearrangement links TRBV6-1 to TRBJ1-2, with D possibly being TRBD1 (5 bases). V shed 6 bases and J shed 5 bases, with 10 bases lying between them. This CDR3 spans 12 amino acids. The germline V gene has CDR1 MNHNS and CDR2 SASEGT. The CDR3 DNA reads as TGTGCCAGCAGCCGGGGGTATTATGGCTACACCTTC. The encoded protein is CASSRGYYGYTF.

CDR3 bases: TGTGCCAGCTCACCCCAATTACTAGATACGCAGTATTTT. Residues: CASSPQLLDTQYF. The rearrangement links TRBV18 to TRBJ2-3, with D uncertain. Germline V gene sequence: CDR1 KGHSH, CDR2 LQKENI. This CDR3 has 13 residues. V was clipped by 3 bases and J by 5 bases, with 9 bases between them.

The chain combines TRBV28 with TRBJ2-3; 8 nucleotides match TRBD2. Germline CDR1 reads MDHEN; CDR2 reads SYDVKM. This CDR3 contains 15 residues. Trimming took 10 bases from V and 1 from J; bases not matched to a gene: 10. The CDR3 nucleotides read TGTGCCACGCGGGGGGAGACACTTGGCACAGATACGCAGTATTTT. Its protein is CATRGETLGTDTQYF.

This rearrangement joins TRBV7-9 to TRBJ1-5; possibly TRBD1 for D (5 bases). CDR3 length: 19 amino acids. Germline V gene data show CDR1 as SEHNR and CDR2 as FQNEAQ (reference sequence). The V end was cut by 5 bases, the J end by 0 bases, with 23 bases between. The CDR3 bases are TGTGCCAGCAGCCTCGGGTCGGGGGGAATAAGGGATAGCAATCAGCCCCAGCATTTT. Its protein is CASSLGSGGIRDSNQPQHF.

The gene calls are TRBV13 and TRBJ2-5; possibly TRBD2 for D (6 bases). The DNA end is more similar to TRBJ2-7, so the J call may be wrong. Germline-derived CDR1 and CDR2 are PRHDT and FYEKMQ (reference sequence). The CDR3 extends over 15 amino acids. DNA for the CDR3: TGTGCCAGCAGCCCATCATGGGAGCGGGCCTACGAGCAGTACTTC. This codes for CASSPSWERAYEQYF.

The sample holds one count of this clone. The rearrangement uses TRBV29-1 and TRBJ2-1; TRBD2 matches at 10 bases. CDR1 and CDR2 from the germline V gene are SQVTM and ANQGSEA. J was trimmed by 4 bases and V by 6 bases; bases with no gene match: 9. The CDR3 covers 15 residues. The DNA of the CDR3 is TGCAGCGTAACTAGCGGGATGTCTTCGTACAATGAGCAGTTCTTC. It is translated as CSVTSGMSSYNEQFF.

V usage is TRBV12-5 and J usage is TRBJ1-1; D is perhaps TRBD1 (5 bases). Germline values: CDR1 LGHNT, CDR2 FRNRAP. This CDR3 has 17 amino acids. V lost 3 bases and J lost 0, with 17 bases in between. CDR3 coding DNA: TGTGCTAGTGGTTTCCCTTATTTACAGGAATTGAACACTGAAGCTTTCTTT. Encoded protein: CASGFPYLQELNTEAFF.

The chain combines TRBV10-3 with TRBJ2-3, with 13 bases aligning to TRBD2. CDR3 length equals 14 residues. In germline, CDR1 is ENHRY, CDR2 SYGVKD. Trimming cost V 8 bases and J 1 base; bases outside gene matches: 0. The chain's CDR3 is CAIGTSGGTDTQYF. CDR3 bases: TGTGCCATCGGGACTAGCGGGGGCACAGATACGCAGTATTTT.

The chain combines TRBV7-8 with TRBJ1-4; D is ambiguous. Germline CDR1 and CDR2: SGHVS and FQNEAQ. This CDR3 has 19 residues. Trimming shortened V by 2 bases and J by 5 bases, and 24 bases separated the two germline ends. CDR3 DNA sequence: TGTGCCAGCAGCTTATACCCTAGGGTCAGAGAGGGCAGGAATGAAAAACTGTTTTTT. Protein sequence: CASSLYPRVREGRNEKLFF.

The chain links TRBV7-6 to TRBJ2-7; 7 bases match TRBD1. The CDR3 extends over 15 amino acids. Trimming at V came to 5 bases and at J to 3 bases, leaving 10 bases not matched to a gene. The germline V gene encodes CDR1 SGHVS and CDR2 FNYEAQ. CDR3 region: CASSPLAGGNYEQYF. CDR3 DNA sequence: TGTGCCAGCAGCCCGCTGGCAGGGGGAAACTACGAGCAGTACTTC.

This clone was counted once. The V and J genes are TRBV19 and TRBJ1-2; the D gene is possibly TRBD1 (5 bases). Trimming removed 4 bases at V and 4 bases at J, with 19 bases between. This CDR3 comprises 16 residues. CDR1 is LNHDA, CDR2 SQIVND, per germline (reference sequence). The CDR3 loop is CASSTTRDSRFYGYTF. CDR3 DNA sequence: TGTGCCAGTAGTACAACACGGGACTCTCGTTTCTATGGCTACACCTTC.

J is TRBJ2-7 and V is TRBV14; 9 bases agree with TRBD2. CDR1 and CDR2 (germline): SGHDN, FVKESK. The CDR3 has 13 residues. After removal of 6 bases from V and 4 bases from J, the junction contained 4 bases not matched to a gene. CDR3 sequence reads: CASRQREAYEQYF. DNA for the CDR3: TGTGCCAGCAGACAGCGGGAGGCTTACGAGCAGTACTTC.

In regard to this clone: Other DNA variants within this sample encode the same CDR3. The chain carries TRBV9 and TRBJ1-2; TRBD1 might be the D (6 bases). Germline-derived CDR1 and CDR2 are SGDLS and YYNGEE. The CDR3 covers 11 residues. V lost 3 bases to trimming and J lost 8 bases, with 8 bases between them. Here the CDR3 reads CASSGGGGYTF. In DNA form, the CDR3 reads TGTGCCAGCAGCGGGGGGGGCGGCTACACCTTC.

The chain has TRBV7-9 and TRBJ2-4; 7 bases map to TRBD2. Losses at the gene ends were 7 bases for V and 5 bases for J; bases not matched to a gene: 5. This CDR3 contains 13 residues. Germline V CDR1 and CDR2: SEHNR, FQNEAQ (reference sequence). This CDR3 reads CASTVGGENIQYF. The DNA for the CDR3 is TGTGCCAGCACGGTGGGAGGGGAAAACATTCAGTACTTC.

This chain joins TRBV27 and TRBJ1-2; 7 nucleotides agree with TRBD1. The CDR3 totals 13 residues. The ends lost 6 bases at V and 4 bases at J; junction bases unmatched: 5. Germline assignment: CDR1 MNHEY and CDR2 SMNVEV (reference sequence). DNA for the CDR3: TGTGCCAGCAGACCCGACAGGGCCTATGGCTACACCTTC. It specifies CASRPDRAYGYTF.

V and J are TRBV18 and TRBJ1-5, with a tentative D call TRBD1 (6 bases). Germline-derived CDR1 and CDR2 are KGHSH and LQKENI. V lost 2 bases and J 5 bases, leaving 7 bases between the germline ends. The CDR3 is made up of 13 amino acids. The CDR3 loop reads CASSPGGDQPQHF. DNA of the CDR3: TGTGCCAGCTCACCAGGGGGCGATCAGCCCCAGCATTTT. The full variable domain, in which reference TRBV18 and TRBJ1-5 provide the parts outside the CDR3, is NAGVMQNPRHLVRRRGQEARLRCSPMKGHSHVYWYRQLPEEGLKFMVYLQKENIIDESGMPKERFSAEFPKEGPSILRIQQVVRGDSAAYFCASSPGGDQPQHFGDGTRLSIL.

The rearrangement uses TRBV7-9 and TRBJ2-3; D remains unclear. V lost 8 bases, J lost 0 bases, and 12 bases lay in between. Germline V gene data show CDR1 as SEHNR and CDR2 as FQNEAQ (reference sequence). This CDR3 has 14 amino acids. DNA of the CDR3: TGTGCCAGCGGTTTTATGGCTAGCACAGATACGCAGTATTTT. Protein product: CASGFMASTDTQYF.

A single count supports this clone. The chain couples TRBV6-5 to TRBJ2-7; TRBD2 aligns across 15 bases. Per germline, CDR1 MNHEY and CDR2 SVGAGI. The CDR3 has 15 amino acids. Unmatched junction bases numbered 4, after V lost 6 bases and J lost 4 bases. This CDR3 is CASRPGTSGGYEQYF. The DNA of the CDR3 is TGTGCCAGCAGACCCGGGACTAGCGGGGGGTACGAGCAGTACTTC.

CDR3 loop: CASSIDRDRVRSYGYTF. CDR3 in DNA: TGTGCCAGTAGTATCGACCGGGACAGGGTCCGAAGCTATGGCTACACCTTC. The genes are TRBV19 and TRBJ1-2, with 9 bases aligning to TRBD1. CDR1 is LNHDA, CDR2 SQIVND, per germline (reference sequence). V lost 3 bases to trimming and J lost 4 bases; unmatched junction nucleotides: 12. The CDR3 covers 17 residues.